A single sample is the source of the 19 T cell receptor beta chains below, sequenced in a study of early T cells in non-severe SARS-CoV-2 infection. TCRdb independently ran MiXCR on the 5' RACE reads; one entry per CDR3 protein. This table has more than 60,000 distinct CDR3 sequences, roughly a tenth appearing once. The sequenced material came from whole blood. The receptors were gathered from an adult who was a healthcare worker with PCR-confirmed SARS-CoV-2 infection or an uninfected control (not recorded which).

This chain connects TRBV29-1 to TRBJ2-5, with no clear D. V was clipped by 3 bases and J by 0 bases, with 5 bases between them. Germline V gives CDR1 SQVTM, CDR2 ANQGSEA. The CDR3 is 12 amino acids. The CDR3 region is CSVDSYQETQYF. As DNA, the CDR3 is TGCAGCGTTGACAGCTACCAAGAGACCCAGTACTTC.

This chain links TRBV6-2 or TRBV6-3 with TRBJ2-1; 12 nucleotides agree with TRBD2. The V and J ends lost 2 bases and 0 bases, in that order; junction bases with no gene match: 8. There are 19 residues in the CDR3. CDR1 MNHEY and CDR2 SVGEGT come from the germline V gene. The CDR3 coding sequence is TGTGCCAGCAGTTACCCGACTAGCGGGAGTCCCGCCTCCTACAATGAGCAGTTCTTC. This encodes CASSYPTSGSPASYNEQFF.

This rearrangement joins TRBV24-1 to TRBJ1-1; D call uncertain. This CDR3 contains 13 residues. V shed 8 bases and J shed 3 bases, with 12 bases lying between them. The germline CDR1 and CDR2 sequences are KGHDR and SFDVKD. Written as DNA, the CDR3 is TGTGCCACCATGGAGAATTTAGACACTGAAGCTTTCTTT. Translating it yields CATMENLDTEAFF.

This chain connects TRBV5-8 to TRBJ1-4; D is ambiguous. This CDR3 is 16 amino acids long. Trimming stripped 4 bases from V and 0 bases from J, with 13 bases between. The germline CDR1 and CDR2 sequences are SGHTS and YDEGEE. For the CDR3, the DNA is TGTGCCAGCAGCGGGAGGATCGGGGCAACTAATGAAAAACTGTTTTTT. Translating gives CASSGRIGATNEKLFF.

There are many counts of this clonotype. The chain is built from TRBV20-1 and TRBJ2-7; D is perhaps TRBD1 or TRBD2 (5 bases each). The germline V gene encodes CDR1 DFQATT and CDR2 SNEGSKA (reference sequence). V dropped 7 bases and J dropped 1 base, with 23 bases sitting between them. The CDR3 runs to 16 residues. As DNA, the CDR3 is TGCAGTGACCAGAAAACCGGGACGGGGATATCCTACGAGCAGTACTTC. This translates into CSDQKTGTGISYEQYF.

The chain carries TRBV7-9 and TRBJ2-1; TRBD2 aligns across 15 bases. The germline gives CDR1 SEHNR, CDR2 FQNEAQ (reference sequence). V was pared by 4 bases and J by 0 bases, with 4 bases of the junction left unmatched. CDR3 size: 18 residues. DNA for the CDR3: TGTGCCAGCAGCTCTGGACTAGCGGGAGGGCGCTCCTACAATGAGCAGTTCTTC. Amino acid sequence: CASSSGLAGGRSYNEQFF.

The CDR3, as DNA: TGTGCCAGTAGTATAAGGTACCTTAGCAATCAGCCCCAGCATTTT. It is translated as CASSIRYLSNQPQHF. The rearrangement joins TRBV19 to TRBJ1-5; D unresolved. The V gene's germline CDR1 is LNHDA and CDR2 SQIVND (reference sequence). This CDR3 has 15 residues. The ends were cut back, 2 bases at V and 0 bases at J, with 8 bases in the middle. The complete variable domain, with remaining parts taken from reference TRBV19 and TRBJ1-5, reads DGGITQSPKYLFRKEGQNVTLSCEQNLNHDAMYWYRQDPGQGLRLIYYSQIVNDFQKGDIAEGYSVSREKKESFPLTVTSAQKNPTAFYLCASSIRYLSNQPQHFGDGTRLSIL.

V and J are TRBV10-3 and TRBJ2-1; D gene uncertain. CDR3 size: 16 residues. Trimming pared 4 bases from V and 1 base from J, leaving 14 bases between. Germline CDR1 is ENHRY and CDR2 is SYGVKD. The CDR3 DNA sequence: TGTGCCATCAGTGCTGGTCGATTGGGGTCCTACAATGAGCAGTTCTTC. Its translation is CAISAGRLGSYNEQFF.

This sequence joins TRBV24-1 and TRBJ1-5, with 7 bases matching TRBD1. The CDR3 runs to 13 residues. The germline V gene has CDR1 KGHDR and CDR2 SFDVKD. V lost 6 bases and J lost 5; bases outside the gene matches: 3. The CDR3 is CATSNRGDQPQHF. CDR3 sequence (DNA): TGTGCCACCAGTAACAGGGGCGATCAGCCCCAGCATTTT.

This chain's CDR3 is CASSPLEDGEQFF. CDR3 DNA: TGTGCCAGCTCACCACTTGAGGACGGGGAGCAGTTCTTC. This chain connects TRBV18 to TRBJ2-1; no reliable D call. Germline CDR1 and CDR2: KGHSH and LQKENI. The CDR3 is 13 amino acids. Trimming shortened V by 1 base and J by 10 bases, and 11 bases separated the two germline ends.

This clonotype occurred many times. This chain uses TRBV7-6 with TRBJ1-2, with D unclear. V shed 5 bases and J shed 8 bases, with 15 bases lying between them. Germline CDR1 SGHVS, CDR2 FNYEAQ. This CDR3 spans 13 amino acids. The CDR3 sequence: CASSPERLQGYTF. The CDR3, as DNA: TGTGCCAGCAGCCCTGAAAGGTTGCAAGGCTACACCTTC.

The chain is built from TRBV4-2 and TRBJ2-2; D gene ambiguous. Trimming shortened V by 1 base and J by 0 bases, and 18 bases separated the two germline ends. CDR1 LGHNA and CDR2 YNFKEQ come from the germline V gene. The CDR3 is made up of 19 amino acids. CDR3 sequence reads: CASSQGPLGDLSNTGELFF. CDR3 nucleotide sequence: TGTGCCAGCAGCCAAGGCCCTCTAGGCGATCTATCGAACACCGGGGAGCTGTTTTTT.

The genes are TRBV7-3 and TRBJ2-1, with 9 bases fitting TRBD2. The CDR3 is 15 amino acids. With V trimmed by 5 bases and J by 6 bases, 8 bases remained unmatched. Looked up from germline, CDR1 is SGHTA and CDR2 is FQGTGA. CDR3 sequence (DNA): TGTGCCAGCAGCCCCGCGGGGGGGCCGGGCAATGAGCAGTTCTTC. It is translated as CASSPAGGPGNEQFF. The variable domain in full, completed from reference TRBV7-3 and TRBJ2-1, reads GAGVSQTPSNKVTEKGKYVELRCDPISGHTALYWYRQSLGQGPEFLIYFQGTGAADDSGLPNDRFFAVRPEGSVSTLKIQRTERGDSAVYLCASSPAGGPGNEQFFGPGTRLTVL.

This clonotype has more than one count but fewer than ten. The rearrangement joins TRBV7-6 to TRBJ1-1, with 10 bases that match TRBD1. Trimming at V came to 1 base and at J to 3 bases, leaving 8 bases not matched to a gene. Germline loops: CDR1 SGHVS, CDR2 FNYEAQ. CDR3 length equals 17 residues. This CDR3 reads CASSLVRDRGGHTEAFF. For the CDR3, the DNA is TGTGCCAGCAGCTTAGTCAGGGACAGGGGTGGGCACACTGAAGCTTTCTTT. The full variable domain, its missing parts supplied by reference TRBV7-6 and TRBJ1-1, is GAGVSQSPRYKVTKRGQDVALRCDPISGHVSLYWYRQALGQGPEFLTYFNYEAQQDKSGLPNDRFSAERPEGSISTLTIQRTEQRDSAMYRCASSLVRDRGGHTEAFFGQGTRLTVV.

This clonotype was recorded many times. The J gene is TRBJ2-5, the V gene TRBV6-2 or TRBV6-3; D perhaps matches TRBD2 (5 bases). CDR1 and CDR2 from the germline V gene are MNHEY and SVGEGT. V dropped 2 bases and J dropped 3 bases, with 7 bases sitting between them. The CDR3 runs 13 residues. This CDR3 is CASSYRAEETQYF. The CDR3 DNA sequence: TGTGCCAGCAGTTACAGAGCGGAAGAGACCCAGTACTTC.

This clonotype turned up a few times. The chain joins TRBV6-6 to TRBJ1-1; D is unresolved. CDR1 and CDR2 from the germline V gene are MNHNY and SVGAGI (reference sequence). Between the trimmed V and J ends, which lost 3 bases and 1 base, there was a span of 6 bases. The CDR3 has 13 residues. Here the CDR3 reads CASSYRSNTEAFF. As DNA, the CDR3 is TGTGCCAGCAGTTATAGATCGAACACTGAAGCTTTCTTT.

The gene calls are TRBV11-2 and TRBJ2-1; D is perhaps TRBD2 (5 bases). V was shortened by 4 bases and J by 7 bases, with 23 bases between the two germline ends. The CDR3 has 17 residues. Germline lookup yields CDR1 SGHAT and CDR2 FQNNGV. CDR3 nucleotides: TGTGCCAGCAGCTCCTCACGGGGAGCCCTTCTCCGGAATGAGCAGTTCTTC. Amino acid sequence: CASSSSRGALLRNEQFF. Looking up the rest from reference TRBV11-2 and TRBJ2-1 gives the full variable domain: EAGVAQSPRYKIIEKRQSVAFWCNPISGHATLYWYQQILGQGPKLLIQFQNNGVVDDSQLPKDRFSAERLKGVDSTLKIQPAKLEDSAVYLCASSSSRGALLRNEQFFGPGTRLTVL.

By its share, this clonotype is medium-sized. This chain connects TRBV7-6 to TRBJ2-3; TRBD2 agrees at 12 bases. This CDR3 spans 18 amino acids. Germline CDR1 SGHVS, CDR2 FNYEAQ. J was trimmed by 3 bases and V by 0 bases; bases with no gene match: 7. CDR3 nucleotide sequence: TGTGCCAGCAGCTTAGCGCCGCGACTAGCGGGGGTGACAGATACGCAGTATTTT. Residues: CASSLAPRLAGVTDTQYF.

This clonotype was counted many times. The chain has TRBV20-1 and TRBJ1-2; 7 nucleotides agree with TRBD1. V was pared by 1 base and J by 5 bases, with 4 bases of the junction left unmatched. The CDR3 covers 13 residues. Looked up from germline, CDR1 is DFQATT and CDR2 is SNEGSKA (reference sequence). CDR3 in DNA: TGCAGTGCTAGAGCGGCAGGGGGGTATGGCTACACCTTC. Its protein product is CSARAAGGYGYTF.